Listed below are T cell receptor beta chains from one sample, sequenced in a study of blood T cell repertoires in COVID-19. TCRdb's table, derived via immunoSEQ multiplex PCR, lists solely in-frame clones and lacks some. The profile shows approximately 150,000 clones, 87% of them singletons. The sequencing input was PBMCs or T cells enriched from blood (not recorded which). All receptors come from a human donor with acute COVID-19. The donor label of this sample is uncertain. Both conserved end residues are part of each CDR3. Fields, in order: V gene, D gene, clone size, J gene, CDR3 protein, CDR3 DNA. D genes are given only for firm matches. Size values are once, few and many counts, or a class for expanded clones, and some rows have none.

TRBV5-3	-	-	TRBJ2-2	CARSLGCCPGRGTGELFF	TGTGCCAGAAGCTTGGGTTGTTGTCCGGGGCGGGGCACCGGGGAGCTGTTTTTT
TRBV30	-	-	TRBJ2-7	CAWSLGFPSSYEQYF	TGTGCCTGGAGTCTGGGCTTTCCGAGCTCCTACGAGCAGTACTTC
TRBV7-2	-	-	TRBJ2-1	CASSLDITTNEQFF	TGTGCCAGCAGCTTAGATATCACAACCAATGAGCAGTTCTTC
TRBV5-1	TRBD1	-	TRBJ1-2	CASSIGQGNGYTF	TGCGCCAGCAGCATTGGACAGGGGAATGGCTACACCTTC
TRBV10-2	-	-	TRBJ2-3	CASKESDTQYF	TGCGCCAGCAAAGAGTCAGATACGCAGTATTTT
TRBV5-1	-	-	TRBJ1-1	CASSFRGVMNTEAFF	TGCGCCAGCAGCTTCCGAGGAGTTATGAACACTGAAGCTTTCTTT
TRBV11-2	-	few	TRBJ2-5	CASSPLRVAASGKKETQYF	TGTGCCAGCAGCCCGCTCAGGGTAGCTGCATCAGGGAAAAAAGAGACCCAGTACTTC
TRBV9	TRBD1	-	TRBJ2-7	CASSTGTGGNLYEQYF	TGTGCCAGCAGCACCGGGACAGGGGGCAACCTCTACGAGCAGTACTTC
TRBV4-2	TRBD1	-	TRBJ1-2	CASSQGGQGQGGYTF	TGTGCCAGCAGCCAAGGGGGACAGGGGCAGGGTGGCTACACCTTC
TRBV30	-	-	TRBJ2-7	CAWSVSSVVYEQYF	TGTGCCTGGAGTGTCTCTAGCGTCGTCTACGAGCAGTACTTC
TRBV5-6	-	-	TRBJ2-7	CASSLAVGDYEQYF	TGTGCCAGCAGCTTGGCGGTAGGAGACTACGAGCAGTACTTC
TRBV4-1	-	-	TRBJ2-1	CASSQVRRDEQFF	TGCGCCAGCAGCCAAGTAAGACGGGATGAGCAGTTCTTC
TRBV19	TRBD1	-	TRBJ2-1	CASSSGQGNEQFF	TGTGCCAGTAGTTCCGGACAGGGCAATGAGCAGTTCTTC
TRBV5-5	TRBD1	-	TRBJ2-7	CASSDTGTGGWSEQYF	TGTGCCAGCAGCGATACCGGGACAGGGGGCTGGTCCGAGCAGTACTTC
TRBV15	TRBD2	-	TRBJ2-1	CATSREAGAGGHNEQFF	TGTGCCACCAGCAGAGAAGCGGGAGCGGGGGGGCACAATGAGCAGTTCTTC
TRBV6-1	-	-	TRBJ1-2	CASSEQGVYGYTF	TGTGCCAGCAGTGAACAAGGGGTTTATGGCTACACCTTC
TRBV6-5	-	once	TRBJ1-1	CASSYSGGPDEAFF	TGTGCCAGCAGTTACTCCGGGGGGCCTGATGAAGCTTTCTTT
TRBV7-9	-	-	TRBJ1-6	CASSLGQGRISPLHF	TGTGCCAGCAGCTTGGGCCAGGGGCGGATTTCACCCCTCCACTTT